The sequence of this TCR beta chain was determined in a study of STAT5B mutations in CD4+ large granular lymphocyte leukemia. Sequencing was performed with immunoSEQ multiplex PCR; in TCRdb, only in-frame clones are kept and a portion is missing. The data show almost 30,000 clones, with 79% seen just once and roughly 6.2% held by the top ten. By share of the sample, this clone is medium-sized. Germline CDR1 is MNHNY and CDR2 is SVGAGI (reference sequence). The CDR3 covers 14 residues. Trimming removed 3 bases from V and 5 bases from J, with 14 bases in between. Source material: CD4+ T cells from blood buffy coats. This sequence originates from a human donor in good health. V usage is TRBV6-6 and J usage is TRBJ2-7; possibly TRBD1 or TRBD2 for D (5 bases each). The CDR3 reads CASSYRRGQNEQYF. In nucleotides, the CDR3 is TGTGCCAGCAGTTATCGTCGGGGCCAAAACGAGCAGTACTTC.